This T cell receptor beta chain was identified in a study of neurological immune-mediated disorders. The sample holds many counts of this clonotype. Its matching antigen is unknown. Germline V gene lookup returns CDR1 SGHDT and CDR2 YYEEEE. CDR3 size: 13 residues. V lost 2 bases, J lost 5 bases, and 10 bases lay in between. Study-level results: HTLV-1-associated myelopathy showed the most TCR clonal expansion; multiple sclerosis the least, below healthy controls.

Each TCR transcript was tagged with a 10-nucleotide random UMI during 5'RACE. TCRdb re-derived calls from the 5' RACE reads in MiXCR, one entry per CDR3 protein. The sample consists of roughly 30,000 distinct CDR3 sequences, more than 6.5% of them appearing once. V gene TRBV5-6 combines with J gene TRBJ1-2; no definite D call. Sequencing used PBMCs. This TCR came from a woman aged 45-60 years in good health. CDR3 sequence (DNA): TGTGCCAGCAGCTTCGACGGGATGTATGGCTACACCTTC. Encoded protein: CASSFDGMYGYTF.